This entry lists 32 T cell receptor beta chains sequenced from one sample in a study of T-cell memory formation after mild COVID-19. Each CDR3 protein is one row after TCRdb ran MiXCR on the 5' RACE reads. The table shows about 430,000 distinct CDR3 sequences, with 24% occurring only once. The material sequenced was PBMCs or a T cell subset sorted from them (not recorded which). These receptors came from an adult woman who had mild COVID-19 (a few samples of this study predate the infection). Cell type and time point are not known.

V is TRBV2 and J is TRBJ2-7; D is unresolved. V gave up 3 bases and J gave up 3 bases, with 6 bases separating them. The CDR3 runs 12 residues. From germline, CDR1 is SNHLY and CDR2 FYNNEI. The CDR3 spells CASSDRNYEQYF. The CDR3 nucleotides are TGTGCCAGCAGTGATCGGAACTACGAGCAGTACTTC.

This rearrangement joins TRBV20-1 to TRBJ2-1; no definite D call. Trimming took off 2 bases at V and 0 bases at J, with 8 bases between the two ends. The CDR3 contains 14 residues. The germline CDR1 and CDR2 sequences are DFQATT and SNEGSKA (reference sequence). In DNA form, the CDR3 reads TGCAGTGCTAGACGACCCAGCTCCTACAATGAGCAGTTCTTC. Amino acids: CSARRPSSYNEQFF.

This chain uses TRBV27 with TRBJ1-1; D call uncertain. V was clipped by 1 base and J by 1 base, with 4 bases between them. This CDR3 contains 13 residues. From germline, CDR1 is MNHEY and CDR2 SMNVEV (reference sequence). The CDR3 here is CASSLFPNTEAFF. The CDR3 DNA reads as TGTGCCAGCAGTTTATTCCCGAACACTGAAGCTTTCTTT.

The chain links TRBV12-3 or TRBV12-4 to TRBJ1-4; the D gene is possibly TRBD1 (5 bases). The CDR3 is made up of 13 amino acids. Between the trimmed V and J ends, which lost 4 bases and 6 bases, there was a span of 9 bases. Here the CDR3 DNA reads TGTGCCAGCAGTTACGGGGGAGATGAAAAACTGTTTTTT. Amino acid sequence: CASSYGGDEKLFF.

This clonotype came up many times. The chain uses TRBV20-1 and TRBJ2-1, with D unclear. This CDR3 has 11 amino acids. V lost 6 bases and J lost 8, with 11 bases in between. Germline V gene sequence: CDR1 DFQATT, CDR2 SNEGSKA (reference sequence). Here the CDR3 reads CSAVTTDEQFF. CDR3 nucleotide sequence: TGCAGTGCCGTCACTACGGATGAGCAGTTCTTC.

This clonotype is a singleton in its sample. The V gene is TRBV7-9, the J gene TRBJ2-2; no definite D call. The CDR3 loop spans 15 amino acids. Germline CDR1 is SEHNR and CDR2 is FQNEAQ (reference sequence). V lost 6 bases and J 0 bases, leaving 11 bases between the germline ends. The CDR3 region is CASSYRPSNTGELFF. DNA for the CDR3: TGTGCCAGCAGTTACCGGCCGTCGAACACCGGGGAGCTGTTTTTT.

The chain recombines TRBV7-9 with TRBJ1-4, with a weak D call TRBD1 (5 bases). Trimming stripped 2 bases from V and 7 bases from J, with 14 bases between. Looked up from germline, CDR1 is SEHNR and CDR2 is FQNEAQ (reference sequence). The CDR3 contains 15 residues. The DNA for the CDR3 is TGTGCCAGCAGCTTAAAGGGCAGGGCCAGTGAAAAACTGTTTTTT. Translating it yields CASSLKGRASEKLFF.

At least ten counts were recorded for this clonotype. This chain uses TRBV3-1 with TRBJ2-4; D remains ambiguous. V lost 1 base, J lost 8 bases, and 9 bases lay in between. The V gene's germline CDR1 is LGHDT and CDR2 YNNKEL (reference sequence). This CDR3 is built from 13 residues. CDR3 nucleotide sequence: TGTGCCAGCAGCCAAGCGTGGGGTGACATTCAGTACTTC. Encoded protein: CASSQAWGDIQYF. The whole variable domain, filled in from reference TRBV3-1 and TRBJ2-4, reads DTAVSQTPKYLVTQMGNDKSIKCEQNLGHDTMYWYKQDSKKFLKIMFSYNNKELIINETVPNRFSPKSPDKAHLNLHINSLELGDSAVYFCASSQAWGDIQYFGAGTRLSVL.

This chain links TRBV7-8 with TRBJ1-5; D uncertain. Germline loops: CDR1 SGHVS, CDR2 FQNEAQ. V lost 1 base and J lost 5, with 9 bases in between. The CDR3 contains 14 residues. CDR3 residues: CASSLETFHQPQHF. The CDR3 DNA follows: TGTGCCAGCAGCTTAGAAACGTTCCATCAGCCCCAGCATTTT.

This rearrangement joins TRBV3-1 to TRBJ2-7, with D tentatively TRBD1 (6 bases). The CDR3 runs to 14 residues. The germline V gene encodes CDR1 LGHDT and CDR2 YNNKEL (reference sequence). V gave up 4 bases and J gave up 5 bases, with 15 bases separating them. The CDR3 reads CASSRETGPNEQYF. For the CDR3, the DNA is TGTGCCAGCAGCCGAGAGACAGGTCCTAACGAGCAGTACTTC.

The V call is TRBV11-2, the J call TRBJ2-1; 9 bases are a match to TRBD2. The CDR3 totals 17 residues. V shed 2 bases and J 3 bases; nucleotides not matched to a gene: 8. The germline V gene has CDR1 SGHAT and CDR2 FQNNGV. The CDR3: CASSLLGGGAFYNEQFF. The CDR3 DNA follows: TGTGCCAGCAGCTTATTGGGCGGGGGGGCCTTCTACAATGAGCAGTTCTTC.

This clonotype was seen once. This rearrangement joins TRBV14 to TRBJ1-1; no clear D. The CDR3 is made up of 13 amino acids. Deletions cut 4 bases from V and 3 bases from J, with 9 bases between. Germline CDR1 SGHDN, CDR2 FVKESK. CDR3 sequence reads: CASSPIGDTEAFF. As DNA, the CDR3 is TGTGCCAGCAGCCCGATCGGGGACACTGAAGCTTTCTTT.

At least ten counts were recorded for this clonotype. V and J are TRBV5-1 and TRBJ2-3; D gene ambiguous. Trimming left V 7 bases short and J 2 bases short, with 5 bases between. Per the germline V gene, CDR1 is SGHRS and CDR2 is YFSETQ. This CDR3 has 11 amino acids. CDR3 sequence reads: CASGNTDTQYF. CDR3 nucleotide sequence: TGCGCCAGCGGAAACACAGATACGCAGTATTTT.

This clonotype turned up a few times. The V and J genes are TRBV25-1 and TRBJ2-5, with TRBD2 identical over 9 bases. CDR1 is MGHDK and CDR2 is SYGVNS in the germline V gene. The CDR3 totals 16 residues. Germline trimming cut 3 bases from V and 4 bases from J; bases unmatched to any gene: 9. CDR3 sequence (DNA): TGTGCCAGCAGTGAGATAAATAGCGGGAGTTCAGAGACCCAGTACTTC. It is translated as CASSEINSGSSETQYF. The variable domain in full, completed from reference TRBV25-1 and TRBJ2-5, reads EADIYQTPRYLVIGTGKKITLECSQTMGHDKMYWYQQDPGMELHLIHYSYGVNSTEKGDLSSESTVSRIRTEHFPLTLESARPSHTSQYLCASSEINSGSSETQYFGPGTRLLVL.

This rearrangement joins TRBV12-3 or TRBV12-4 to TRBJ2-5; tentative D call: TRBD1 (6 bases). The CDR3 covers 14 residues. Trimming removed 4 bases at V and 6 bases at J, with 15 bases between. This chain's CDR3 is CASSSGTPGKTQYF. The DNA for the CDR3 is TGTGCCAGCAGTTCAGGGACACCAGGGAAGACCCAGTACTTC.

The chain combines TRBV15 with TRBJ2-5; 8 bases align to TRBD2. The CDR3 is 16 residues long. J was trimmed by 5 bases and V by 4 bases; bases with no gene match: 12. Germline V lookup: CDR1 LNHNV, CDR2 YYDKDF (reference sequence). The CDR3 protein is CATSISQGTSSETQYF. CDR3 coding DNA: TGTGCCACCAGCATTTCCCAAGGGACTAGTTCGGAGACCCAGTACTTC.

The chain carries TRBV12-3 or TRBV12-4 and TRBJ2-1; TRBD1 matches 7 bases. J gave up 5 bases and V 7 bases, and 11 bases lay outside the gene matches. The CDR3 spans 15 residues. The CDR3 here is CASTPGRGRDNEQFF. Written as DNA, the CDR3 is TGTGCCAGCACCCCGGGCAGGGGGAGAGACAATGAGCAGTTCTTC.

The chain links TRBV5-1 to TRBJ2-7; no clear D. The germline V gene encodes CDR1 SGHRS and CDR2 YFSETQ. This CDR3 has 15 residues. The V and J ends lost 5 bases and 3 bases respectively, with 18 bases between them. This CDR3 reads CASRDYGVAYYEQYF. In DNA form, the CDR3 reads TGCGCCAGCAGGGATTACGGAGTAGCTTACTACGAGCAGTACTTC.

This clonotype was seen a few times. This chain uses TRBV20-1 with TRBJ1-1; D not certain. V gave up 0 bases and J gave up 8 bases, with 7 bases separating them. Germline V gene data show CDR1 as DFQATT and CDR2 as SNEGSKA (reference sequence). The CDR3 has 11 residues. CDR3 DNA sequence: TGCAGTGCTAGAGATATGACGGAAGCTTTCTTT. It translates to CSARDMTEAFF.

This sequence joins TRBV5-1 and TRBJ2-5; TRBD2 agrees at 14 bases. Per the germline V gene, CDR1 is SGHRS and CDR2 is YFSETQ. Unmatched junction bases numbered 2, after V lost 0 bases and J lost 1 base. This CDR3 spans 17 amino acids. The CDR3 DNA follows: TGCGCCAGCAGCTTGGCCGGGACTAGCGGGAGCCAAGAGACCCAGTACTTC. Translating gives CASSLAGTSGSQETQYF.

This clonotype was seen more than once but under ten times. The chain is built from TRBV11-1 and TRBJ2-1; D possibly corresponds to TRBD2 (5 bases). Germline V CDR1 and CDR2: SGHAT, FQDESV (reference sequence). This CDR3 region has 15 residues. V lost 4 bases and J 3 bases, leaving 13 bases between the germline ends. Here the CDR3 DNA reads TGTGCCAGCAGCTCCTCTTGGACTTTCTACAATGAGCAGTTCTTC. Its protein product is CASSSSWTFYNEQFF.

This clonotype was detected only a few times. V and J are TRBV11-2 and TRBJ2-5; unclear D gene. The germline V gene encodes CDR1 SGHAT and CDR2 FQNNGV. CDR3 size: 15 residues. The V gene lost 5 bases and the J gene lost 3 bases, with 16 bases spanning the gap. CDR3 region: CASSPPRVTEETQYF. In nucleotides, the CDR3 is TGTGCCAGCAGCCCCCCCCGGGTAACGGAAGAGACCCAGTACTTC.

This clonotype showed up many times. The V and J genes are TRBV5-1 and TRBJ2-3; D may be TRBD2 (6 bases). V lost 0 bases to trimming and J lost 3 bases, with 14 bases between them. Germline V gives CDR1 SGHRS, CDR2 YFSETQ. CDR3 length equals 16 residues. This CDR3 is CASSLGHKGGTDTQYF. CDR3 in DNA: TGCGCCAGCAGCTTGGGCCACAAGGGAGGAACAGATACGCAGTATTTT.

This clonotype has just a few counts. The gene calls are TRBV10-3 and TRBJ1-1; TRBD1 aligns across 8 bases. The CDR3 is 15 residues long. Germline values: CDR1 ENHRY, CDR2 SYGVKD. The V gene end was trimmed by 2 bases and the J gene end by 0 bases; junction bases not matched to a gene: 2. CDR3 coding DNA: TGTGCCATCAGTGAGGGGACAGGTGTGAACACTGAAGCTTTCTTT. Its protein product is CAISEGTGVNTEAFF.

This clonotype was detected a few times. This chain uses TRBV7-2 with TRBJ2-2; the D gene is possibly TRBD2 (5 bases). Germline lookup yields CDR1 SGHTA and CDR2 FQGNSA. The CDR3 is 15 amino acids. With 0 bases removed from V and 6 bases from J, the gap between germline ends came to 11 bases. The CDR3 loop reads CASSLAYLRAGELFF. The CDR3 DNA follows: TGTGCCAGCAGCTTAGCGTACCTGAGGGCCGGGGAGCTGTTTTTT.

This chain links TRBV24-1 with TRBJ2-3; TRBD2 matches 7 bases. J lost 2 bases, V lost 1 base, and 8 bases had no gene match. The CDR3 loop spans 17 amino acids. Germline CDR1 reads KGHDR; CDR2 reads SFDVKD. The CDR3 loop is CATSDFSRGKATDTQYF. The CDR3 DNA sequence: TGTGCCACCAGTGATTTTTCGCGGGGGAAGGCCACAGATACGCAGTATTTT.

The CDR3 protein is CASSYSRGRGTDTQYF. Here the CDR3 DNA reads TGTGCCAGCAGTTACTCGAGGGGTAGGGGCACAGATACGCAGTATTTT. The chain uses TRBV6-2 or TRBV6-3 and TRBJ2-3; D might be TRBD1 or TRBD2, each matching 5 bases. V was cut by 0 bases and J by 1 base, with 11 bases left in between. The CDR3 contains 16 residues. CDR1 MNHEY and CDR2 SVGEGT come from the germline V gene.

This rearrangement joins TRBV20-1 to TRBJ2-7; D call uncertain. The CDR3 consists of 11 residues. Germline CDR1 is DFQATT and CDR2 is SNEGSKA (reference sequence). Trimming took off 2 bases at V and 6 bases at J, with 8 bases between the two ends. CDR3 DNA: TGCAGTGCTAGAATATTTTCCGAGCAGTACTTC. It specifies CSARIFSEQYF.

The rearrangement joins TRBV9 to TRBJ2-2; 8 bases agree with TRBD1. This CDR3 spans 15 amino acids. Trimming took 0 bases from V and 12 from J; bases not matched to a gene: 10. Germline V gene sequence: CDR1 SGDLS, CDR2 YYNGEE. The CDR3 spells CASSVAPGGGVQLFF. The CDR3 DNA is TGTGCCAGCAGCGTAGCCCCAGGGGGCGGCGTGCAGCTGTTTTTT. The whole variable domain, remainder taken from reference TRBV9 and TRBJ2-2, is DSGVTQTPKHLITATGQRVTLRCSPRSGDLSVYWYQQSLDQGLQFLIQYYNGEERAKGNILERFSAQQFPDLHSELNLSSLELGDSALYFCASSVAPGGGVQLFFGEGSRLTVL.

J is TRBJ2-1 and V is TRBV28; no clear D gene. The CDR3 length is 12 residues. The ends were cut back, 2 bases at V and 9 bases at J, with 8 bases in the middle. Germline CDR1 is MDHEN and CDR2 is SYDVKM. As DNA, the CDR3 is TGTGCCAGCAGTTTAAGGAATACTGAGCAGTTCTTC. Its translation is CASSLRNTEQFF.

The chain couples TRBV6-5 to TRBJ2-7; the match to TRBD2 covers 8 bases. CDR3 length: 13 residues. Germline values: CDR1 MNHEY, CDR2 SVGAGI. After removal of 6 bases from V and 3 bases from J, the junction contained 4 bases not matched to a gene. The DNA of the CDR3 is TGTGCCAGCAGCCAAGGGACTAGCTACGAGCAGTACTTC. Protein product: CASSQGTSYEQYF.

The chain carries TRBV11-3 and TRBJ1-5, with a weak D call TRBD1 (5 bases). Germline CDR1 SGHNT, CDR2 YENEEA. Trimming cost V 0 bases and J 12 bases, with 12 bases left between them. The CDR3 runs to 13 residues. This CDR3 is CASSLDRGALQHF. The CDR3 nucleotides read TGTGCCAGCAGCTTAGATCGAGGGGCTCTCCAGCATTTT.